Listed here are 27 T cell receptor beta chains from one sample, sequenced in a study of Ad26.COV2.S vaccination and SARS-CoV-2 variants. Libraries were prepared by immunoSEQ multiplex PCR; TCRdb keeps only in-frame clonotypes and omits some of them. The sample lists roughly 270,000 clones, roughly 86% seen once, with about 3.1% in the top ten. Indicated treatment: 19 received Ad26.COV2.S at low or high dose, single or two shots; about 5 received placebo; per-sample allocation not given. The samples were gathered on day 63 after the first injection of vaccine or placebo. The sample was peripheral blood, taken in a trial of Ad26.COV2.S vaccine versus placebo. These receptors were collected from a person aged 18-60 years who received the Ad26.COV2.S COVID-19 vaccine or a placebo.

The chain joins TRBV7-9 to TRBJ2-2; D not certain. The CDR3 has 15 residues. V was trimmed by 1 base and J by 5 bases, leaving 11 bases between them. Germline V lookup: CDR1 SEHNR, CDR2 FQNEAQ (reference sequence). CDR3 loop: CASSLVVATTGELFF. CDR3 bases: TGTGCCAGCAGCTTAGTAGTGGCAACTACCGGGGAGCTGTTTTTT.

This clone came up once. The chain recombines TRBV18 with TRBJ1-2, with TRBD1 matching 7 bases. CDR3 length: 16 residues. Germline CDR1 and CDR2: KGHSH and LQKENI. V lost 3 bases, J lost 4 bases, and 11 bases stayed unmatched. The CDR3 DNA reads TGTGCCAGCTCACCGCGCATCGAGACAGGGACCTATGGCTACACCTTC. Its translation is CASSPRIETGTYGYTF.

This sequence joins TRBV7-2 and TRBJ1-1, with D tentatively TRBD1 (5 bases). Deletions cut 0 bases from V and 1 base from J, with 12 bases between. Germline assignment: CDR1 SGHTA and CDR2 FQGNSA. The CDR3 covers 16 residues. CDR3 loop: CASSLAGGLGNTEAFF. The CDR3, as DNA: TGTGCCAGCAGCTTAGCGGGGGGGTTAGGGAACACTGAAGCTTTCTTT.

The count of this clone is one. This chain joins TRBV5-1 and TRBJ2-5; D not resolved. CDR3 length: 15 amino acids. The V gene lost 5 bases and the J gene lost 2 bases, with 16 bases spanning the gap. CDR1 and CDR2 from the germline V gene are SGHRS and YFSETQ. The chain's CDR3 is CASRIGGREQETQYF. The CDR3 region has the DNA TGCGCCAGCAGAATTGGCGGACGAGAACAAGAGACCCAGTACTTC. Full variable domain (outside the CDR3, taken from reference TRBV5-1 and TRBJ2-5): KAGVTQTPRYLIKTRGQQVTLSCSPISGHRSVSWYQQTPGQGLQFLFEYFSETQRNKGNFPGRFSGRQFSNSRSEMNVSTLELGDSALYLCASRIGGREQETQYFGPGTRLLVL.

The rearrangement uses TRBV5-1 and TRBJ1-3, with D unresolved. The V end lost 0 bases, the J end lost 0 bases, and 10 bases lay between the germline ends. The germline V gene has CDR1 SGHRS and CDR2 YFSETQ. CDR3 length equals 16 residues. DNA of the CDR3: TGCGCCAGCAGCTTGGGGTTTCTAGGCTCTGGAAACACCATATATTTT. Protein: CASSLGFLGSGNTIYF.

The V and J genes are TRBV7-2 and TRBJ2-1, with 7 bases matching TRBD2. After removal of 5 bases from V and 2 bases from J, the junction contained 9 bases not matched to a gene. This CDR3 region has 16 residues. The V gene's germline CDR1 is SGHTA and CDR2 FQGNSA. The CDR3 coding sequence is TGTGCCAGCAGCCCTCGGGGGGAGGAGCCCTACAATGAGCAGTTCTTC. Translated: CASSPRGEEPYNEQFF.

The chain recombines TRBV7-2 with TRBJ2-7; TRBD1 matches at 10 bases. The germline CDR1 and CDR2 sequences are SGHTA and FQGNSA. Trimming at V came to 1 base and at J to 2 bases, leaving 2 bases not matched to a gene. This CDR3 is 15 amino acids long. The CDR3 sequence: CASSLGQGATYEQYF. The CDR3 DNA is TGTGCCAGCAGCTTAGGACAGGGGGCCACCTACGAGCAGTACTTC.

This clone was detected once. The chain uses TRBV27 and TRBJ2-1; TRBD2 matches 7 bases. J gave up 10 bases and V 4 bases, and 1 base lay outside the gene matches. CDR1 MNHEY and CDR2 SMNVEV come from the germline V gene (reference sequence). The CDR3 has 11 residues. This CDR3 is CASSSGGEQFF. As DNA, the CDR3 is TGTGCCAGCAGTTCCGGGGGGGAGCAGTTCTTC.

Notes on this clone: Other DNA sequences in this specimen translate into the identical CDR3. The CDR3 DNA is TGTGCCAGCAGCAGGACAGGGCCTTACGAGCAGTACTTC. Translated: CASSRTGPYEQYF. V usage is TRBV6-5 and J usage is TRBJ2-7; TRBD1 matches at 8 bases. V trimming: 6 bases; J trimming: 4 bases; junction bases outside the gene matches: 5. Germline assignment: CDR1 MNHEY and CDR2 SVGAGI. The CDR3 sequence is 13 residues long.

CDR3 nucleotides: TGTGCCAGCAGCACACAGGGTCAAGATACGCAGTATTTT. It codes for CASSTQGQDTQYF. V and J are TRBV5-4 and TRBJ2-3; possibly TRBD1 for D (6 bases). This CDR3 has 13 amino acids. The germline CDR1 and CDR2 sequences are SGHNT and YYREEE (reference sequence). The ends were cut back, 4 bases at V and 5 bases at J, with 11 bases in the middle.

CDR3 in amino acids: CASSFVSFNPARGTQYF. CDR3 nucleotides: TGCGCCAGCAGCTTTGTTTCTTTCAACCCGGCACGTGGTACGCAGTATTTT. V gene TRBV5-1 combines with J gene TRBJ2-3; D remains ambiguous. The CDR3 sequence is 17 residues long. Germline assignment: CDR1 SGHRS and CDR2 YFSETQ. Trimming took 2 bases from V and 8 from J, leaving 24 bases between them.

J is TRBJ2-7 and V is TRBV19, with D tentatively TRBD1 or TRBD2 (5 bases each). CDR3 size: 14 residues. V was clipped by 7 bases and J by 3 bases, with 16 bases between them. Looked up from germline, CDR1 is LNHDA and CDR2 is SQIVND (reference sequence). CDR3 sequence reads: CASKSGDRNYEQYF. The CDR3 nucleotides read TGTGCCAGTAAAAGTGGGGACCGCAACTACGAGCAGTACTTC.

This chain connects TRBV2 to TRBJ2-1; possible D gene TRBD1, 6 bases. Germline CDR1 is SNHLY and CDR2 is FYNNEI. This CDR3 spans 14 amino acids. V was shortened by 7 bases and J by 6 bases, with 16 bases between the two germline ends. The CDR3 loop is CASKLQQGLNEQFF. CDR3 nucleotides: TGTGCCAGCAAACTCCAACAGGGCCTCAATGAGCAGTTCTTC.

V is TRBV5-6 and J is TRBJ2-6; D gene unclear. V was clipped by 0 bases and J by 4 bases, with 8 bases between them. The CDR3 runs to 15 residues. The V gene's germline CDR1 is SGHDT and CDR2 YYEEEE. The CDR3 coding sequence is TGTGCCAGCAGCTTGGGGGGTGCCGGGGCCAACGTCCTGACTTTC. Translated: CASSLGGAGANVLTF.

The chain carries TRBV21-1 and TRBJ2-7; the DNA was not used to check the table's D call, TRBD1. TRBV21-1 is annotated as a pseudogene. The CDR3 spans 14 residues. Written as DNA, the CDR3 is TGTGCCAGCAGCTACAGGGTGATTCCCTACGAGCAGTACTTC. The encoded protein is CASSYRVIPYEQYF.

The sample holds one count of this clone. The rearrangement joins TRBV9 to TRBJ1-3; D perhaps matches TRBD1 (6 bases). This CDR3 contains 16 residues. V dropped 1 base and J dropped 0 bases, with 11 bases sitting between them. CDR1 is SGDLS and CDR2 is YYNGEE in the germline V gene. The CDR3 nucleotides are TGTGCCAGCAGCGTATTTGGGGGCAGCTCTGGAAACACCATATATTTT. It encodes CASSVFGGSSGNTIYF.

The J gene is TRBJ2-1, the V gene TRBV4-3, with 16 bases matching TRBD2. V gave up 4 bases and J gave up 5 bases; unmatched junction bases: 14. The CDR3 covers 20 residues. Germline CDR1 LGHNA, CDR2 YSLEER. Here the CDR3 reads CASSRLTGTSGGAYHNEQFF. The CDR3 coding sequence is TGCGCCAGCAGCCGGCTTACCGGGACTAGCGGGGGGGCGTACCACAATGAGCAGTTCTTC.

This chain uses TRBV2 with TRBJ2-6; D is ambiguous. CDR1 is SNHLY, CDR2 FYNNEI, per germline. The length of the CDR3 is 13 residues. Trimming took off 5 bases at V and 9 bases at J, with 11 bases between the two ends. The CDR3 region is CASSQRTLNVLTF. The CDR3 coding sequence is TGTGCCAGCAGTCAACGTACCCTCAACGTCCTGACTTTC. Complete variable domain (other parts from reference TRBV2 and TRBJ2-6): EPEVTQTPSHQVTQMGQEVILRCVPISNHLYFYWYRQILGQKVEFLVSFYNNEISEKSEIFDDQFSVERPDGSNFTLKIRSTKLEDSAMYFCASSQRTLNVLTFGAGSRLTVL.

The chain links TRBV2 to TRBJ2-5; 13 nucleotides match TRBD2. CDR3 size: 16 residues. Germline V gives CDR1 SNHLY, CDR2 FYNNEI. The V segment lost 6 bases and the J segment 1 base; nucleotides outside the gene matches: 5. The CDR3 sequence: CASRTTSGGTQETQYF. The CDR3 region has the DNA TGTGCCAGCAGGACGACTAGCGGGGGGACCCAAGAGACCCAGTACTTC.

The chain carries TRBV5-1 and TRBJ2-3; the match to TRBD2 covers 9 bases. Trimming took 6 bases from V and 6 from J; bases not matched to a gene: 11. There are 15 residues in the CDR3. Germline assignment: CDR1 SGHRS and CDR2 YFSETQ. CDR3 bases: TGCGCCAGCACCCTTACGGGACTAGCCGTTGATACGCAGTATTTT. Translated: CASTLTGLAVDTQYF.

The sample holds a few counts of this clone. The rearrangement links TRBV19 to TRBJ2-7; D tentatively fits TRBD1 or TRBD2 (5 bases each). The germline CDR1 and CDR2 sequences are LNHDA and SQIVND (reference sequence). Trimming removed 5 bases at V and 4 bases at J, with 15 bases between. The CDR3 loop spans 14 amino acids. The CDR3 loop reads CASSLTGTTYEQYF. CDR3 bases: TGTGCCAGTAGTTTGACCGGGACCACGTACGAGCAGTACTTC.

V is TRBV19 and J is TRBJ1-2; a weak D match, TRBD1 (5 bases). Trimming stripped 6 bases from V and 6 bases from J, with 17 bases between. The CDR3 has 14 amino acids. The germline CDR1 and CDR2 sequences are LNHDA and SQIVND (reference sequence). CDR3 region: CASSNTGTGHGYTF. CDR3 DNA sequence: TGTGCCAGTAGCAACACCGGGACGGGCCATGGCTACACCTTC.

This sequence joins TRBV5-1 and TRBJ2-7; 11 bases map to TRBD1. Trimming took 3 bases from V and 3 from J; bases not matched to a gene: 2. CDR3 length equals 14 residues. Germline values: CDR1 SGHRS, CDR2 YFSETQ. CDR3 coding DNA: TGCGCCAGCAGCTATGGGACAGGGGGCTACGAGCAGTACTTC. Encoded protein: CASSYGTGGYEQYF.

A word on this clone: The same CDR3 arises from other DNA sequences in this sample as well. The rearrangement links TRBV15 to TRBJ2-7; D remains unclear. The V end was cut by 3 bases, the J end by 1 base, with 7 bases between. This CDR3 contains 13 residues. Germline loops: CDR1 LNHNV, CDR2 YYDKDF (reference sequence). Written as DNA, the CDR3 is TGTGCCACCAGCAGGGACCGATCCTACGAGCAGTACTTC. This codes for CATSRDRSYEQYF.

This rearrangement joins TRBV11-2 to TRBJ1-1; D is perhaps TRBD1 (5 bases). The CDR3 is 19 amino acids. Germline CDR1 SGHAT, CDR2 FQNNGV. Trimming shortened V by 5 bases and J by 4 bases, and 29 bases separated the two germline ends. CDR3 coding DNA: TGTGCCAGCAGCCCGGGAACCGGCAGGGTCAAGTTATTAACCACTGAAGCTTTCTTT. Its translation: CASSPGTGRVKLLTTEAFF.

The chain has TRBV6-1 and TRBJ2-1, with D unresolved. Looked up from germline, CDR1 is MNHNS and CDR2 is SASEGT. V lost 2 bases and J lost 8, with 4 bases in between. The CDR3 loop spans 11 amino acids. The CDR3 loop is CASSELHEQFF. DNA for the CDR3: TGTGCCAGCAGTGAACTCCATGAGCAGTTCTTC.

V usage is TRBV7-3 and J usage is TRBJ2-3; no clear D gene. Germline CDR1 SGHTA, CDR2 FQGTGA. The CDR3 sequence is 13 residues long. The ends were cut back, 3 bases at V and 0 bases at J, with 4 bases in the middle. This CDR3 is CASSFSSTDTQYF. CDR3 DNA: TGTGCCAGCAGCTTCTCTAGCACAGATACGCAGTATTTT.